This T cell receptor (beta chain) was recovered during a study of T cell repertoires in cytomegalovirus infection. Notes on the study in general: In two of eight donors, the top clonotype was HLA-C-restricted CMV-specific.

TCRdb re-called the reads with MiXCR, one entry per CDR3 protein. Here the sample spans approximately 110,000 distinct CDR3 sequences, around 30% being singletons. Comment on this clonotype: Its antigen is still unknown. A single base separates this from a much larger clone, so it may be a read error.

Germline lookup yields CDR1 MNHEY and CDR2 SMNVEV (reference sequence). This CDR3 comprises 14 residues. The clonotype was recovered from a human donor in good health (CMV status not recorded). Some clones in this sample may be carry-over from other donors' samples. This rearrangement joins TRBV27 to TRBJ2-2; D is uncertain. The source was CD8+ T cells from cultured PBMCs, collected from culture after CMV antigen stimulation. The CDR3 sequence is CASSDFSGTEELFF. The CDR3 coding sequence is TGTGCCAGCAGTGATTTTTCGGGCACCGAGGAGCTGTTTTTT.